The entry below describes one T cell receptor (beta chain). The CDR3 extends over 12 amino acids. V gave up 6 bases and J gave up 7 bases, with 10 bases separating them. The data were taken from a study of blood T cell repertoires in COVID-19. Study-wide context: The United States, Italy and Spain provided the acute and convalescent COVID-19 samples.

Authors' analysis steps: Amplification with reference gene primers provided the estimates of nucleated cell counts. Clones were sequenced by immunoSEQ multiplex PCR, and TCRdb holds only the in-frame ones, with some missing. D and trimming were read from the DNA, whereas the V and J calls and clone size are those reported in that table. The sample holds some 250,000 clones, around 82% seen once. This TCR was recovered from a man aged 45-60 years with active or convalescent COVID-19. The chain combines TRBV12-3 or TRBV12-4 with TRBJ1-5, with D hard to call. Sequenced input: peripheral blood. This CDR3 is CASSSTGQPQHF. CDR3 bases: TGTGCCAGCAGCTCCACCGGGCAGCCCCAGCATTTT.